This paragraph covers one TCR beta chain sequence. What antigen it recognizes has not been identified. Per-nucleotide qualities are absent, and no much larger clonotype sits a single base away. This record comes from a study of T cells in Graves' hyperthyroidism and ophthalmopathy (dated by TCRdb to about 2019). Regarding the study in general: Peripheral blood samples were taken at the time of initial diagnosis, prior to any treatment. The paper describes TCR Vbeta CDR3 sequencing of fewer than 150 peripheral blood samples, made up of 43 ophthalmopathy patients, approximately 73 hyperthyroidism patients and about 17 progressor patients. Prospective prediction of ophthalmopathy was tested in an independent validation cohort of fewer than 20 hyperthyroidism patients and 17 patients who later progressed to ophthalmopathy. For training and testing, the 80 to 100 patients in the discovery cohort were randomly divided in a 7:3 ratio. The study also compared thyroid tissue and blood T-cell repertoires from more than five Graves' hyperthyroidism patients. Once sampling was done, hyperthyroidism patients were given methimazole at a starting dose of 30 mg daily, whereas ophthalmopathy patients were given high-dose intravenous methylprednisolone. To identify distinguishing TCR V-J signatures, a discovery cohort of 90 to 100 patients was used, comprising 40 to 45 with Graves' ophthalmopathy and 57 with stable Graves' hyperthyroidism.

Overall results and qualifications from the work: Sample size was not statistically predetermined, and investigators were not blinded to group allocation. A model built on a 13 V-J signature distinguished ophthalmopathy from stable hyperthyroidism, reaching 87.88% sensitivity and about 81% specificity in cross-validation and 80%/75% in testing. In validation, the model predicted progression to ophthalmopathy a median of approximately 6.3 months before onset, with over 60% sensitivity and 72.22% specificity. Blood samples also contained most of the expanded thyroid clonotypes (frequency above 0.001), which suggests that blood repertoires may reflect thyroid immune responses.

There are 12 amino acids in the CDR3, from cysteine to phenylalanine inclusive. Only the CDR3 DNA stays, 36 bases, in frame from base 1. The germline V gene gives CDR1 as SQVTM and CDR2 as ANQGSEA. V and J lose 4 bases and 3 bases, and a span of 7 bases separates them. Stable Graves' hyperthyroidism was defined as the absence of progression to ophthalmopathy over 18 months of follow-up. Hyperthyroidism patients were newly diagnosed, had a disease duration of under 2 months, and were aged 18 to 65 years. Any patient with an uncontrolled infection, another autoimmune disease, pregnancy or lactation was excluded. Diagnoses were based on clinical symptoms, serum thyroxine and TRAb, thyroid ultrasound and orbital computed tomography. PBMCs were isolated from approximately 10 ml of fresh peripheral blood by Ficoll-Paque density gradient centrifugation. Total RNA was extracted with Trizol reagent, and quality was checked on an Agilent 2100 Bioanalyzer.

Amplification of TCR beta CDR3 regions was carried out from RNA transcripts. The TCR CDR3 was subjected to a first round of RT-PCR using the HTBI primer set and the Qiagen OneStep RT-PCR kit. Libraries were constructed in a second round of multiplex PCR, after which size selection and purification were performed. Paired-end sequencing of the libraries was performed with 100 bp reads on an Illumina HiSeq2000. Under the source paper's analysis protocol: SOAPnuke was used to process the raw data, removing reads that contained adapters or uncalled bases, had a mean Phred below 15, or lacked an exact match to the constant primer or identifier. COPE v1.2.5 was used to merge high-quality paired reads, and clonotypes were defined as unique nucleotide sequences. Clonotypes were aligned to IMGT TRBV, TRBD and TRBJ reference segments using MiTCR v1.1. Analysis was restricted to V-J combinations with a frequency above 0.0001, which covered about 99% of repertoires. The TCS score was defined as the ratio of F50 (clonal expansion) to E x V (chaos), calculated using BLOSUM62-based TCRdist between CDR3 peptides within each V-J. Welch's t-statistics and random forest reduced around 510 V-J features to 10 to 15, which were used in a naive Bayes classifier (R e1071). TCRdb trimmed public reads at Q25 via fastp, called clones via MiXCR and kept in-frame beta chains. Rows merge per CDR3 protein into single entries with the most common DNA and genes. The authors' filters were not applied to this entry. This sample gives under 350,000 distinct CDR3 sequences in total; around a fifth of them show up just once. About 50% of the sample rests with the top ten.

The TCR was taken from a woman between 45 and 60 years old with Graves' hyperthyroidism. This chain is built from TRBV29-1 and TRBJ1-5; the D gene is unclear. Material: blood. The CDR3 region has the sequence CSVGGHNQPQHF. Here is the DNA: TGCAGCGTTGGAGGTCACAATCAGCCCCAGCATTTT.